This T cell receptor (beta chain) is from a study of memory CD4+ T cells and cytomegalovirus serostatus. Study-wide points: Suggested: most of the CMV-linked TCR signature lies in CD4+ memory cells.

Generated by immunoSEQ multiplex PCR, the TCRdb table keeps only in-frame clones and is missing some. The sample consists of tens of thousands of clones, approximately 80% of them appearing once. This clone was recorded once. Its specificity is not known. Trimming removed 7 bases from V and 2 bases from J; junction bases left unmatched: 14. Germline CDR1 MDHEN, CDR2 SYDVKM. The CDR3 consists of 18 residues. The sort gate was single viable CD3+CD4+CD8-CD45RO+ cells for memory CD4+ T cells. This sequence originates from an adult in good health and CMV-seropositive. Sequencing was performed on memory CD4+ T cells from blood. The chain is built from TRBV28 and TRBJ2-7, with TRBD2 identical over 13 bases. CDR3 bases: TGTGCCAGCACCGGGACTAGCGGGGCTAAGACTAGGACCTACGAGCAGTACTTC. This codes for CASTGTSGAKTRTYEQYF.